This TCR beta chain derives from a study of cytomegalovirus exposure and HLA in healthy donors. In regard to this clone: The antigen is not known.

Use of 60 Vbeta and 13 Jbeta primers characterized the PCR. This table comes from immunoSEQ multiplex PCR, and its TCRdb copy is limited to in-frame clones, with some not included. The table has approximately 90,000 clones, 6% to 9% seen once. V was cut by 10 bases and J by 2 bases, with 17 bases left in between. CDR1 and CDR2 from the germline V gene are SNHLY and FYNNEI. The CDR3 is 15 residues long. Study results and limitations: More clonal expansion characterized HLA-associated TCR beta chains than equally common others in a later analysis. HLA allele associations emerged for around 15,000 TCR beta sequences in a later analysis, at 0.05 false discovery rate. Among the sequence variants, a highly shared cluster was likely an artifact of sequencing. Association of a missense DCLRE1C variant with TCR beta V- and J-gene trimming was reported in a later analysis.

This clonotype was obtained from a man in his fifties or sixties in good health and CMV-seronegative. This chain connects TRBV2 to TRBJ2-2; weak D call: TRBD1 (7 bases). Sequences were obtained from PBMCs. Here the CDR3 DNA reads TGTGCCACTACCAGGGGGGCCGATAACACCGGGGAGCTGTTTTTT. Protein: CATTRGADNTGELFF.